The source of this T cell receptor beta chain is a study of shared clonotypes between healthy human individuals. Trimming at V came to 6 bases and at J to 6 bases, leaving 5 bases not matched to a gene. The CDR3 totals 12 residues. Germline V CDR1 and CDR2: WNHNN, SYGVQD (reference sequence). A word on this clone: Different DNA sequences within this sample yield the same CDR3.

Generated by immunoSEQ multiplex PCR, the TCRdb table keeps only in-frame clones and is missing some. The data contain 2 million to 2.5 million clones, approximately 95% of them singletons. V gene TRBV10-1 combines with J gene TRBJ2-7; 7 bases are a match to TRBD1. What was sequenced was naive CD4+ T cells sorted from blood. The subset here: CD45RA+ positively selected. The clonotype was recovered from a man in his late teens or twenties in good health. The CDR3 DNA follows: TGCGCCAGCAGCGACAGGGTAGGCGAGCAGTACTTC. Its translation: CASSDRVGEQYF.